This TCR beta chain was recovered during a study of T cells in Graves' hyperthyroidism and ophthalmopathy. General study results and limits: By a 13 V-J model, ophthalmopathy was set apart from stable hyperthyroidism. Peripheral blood also featured most of the thyroid clonotypes expanded above 0.001.

Researchers amplified the TCR beta CDR3 regions from RNA transcripts. With the HTBI primer set, the TCR CDR3 went through a first round of RT-PCR. TCRdb re-called the multiplex PCR reads with MiXCR, one entry per CDR3 protein. The sample yields hundreds of thousands of distinct CDR3 sequences, 14% to 15% seen once. This clonotype was seen a handful of times. As yet, its antigen is unknown. The CDR3 consists of 15 residues. Germline assignment: CDR1 LNHDA and CDR2 SQIVND (reference sequence). Trimming at V came to 8 bases and at J to 4 bases, leaving 7 bases not matched to a gene. Lactation, pregnancy, other autoimmune disease or uncontrolled infection excluded patients. Diagnoses were made from clinical symptoms, serum measures (thyroxine and TRAb), thyroid ultrasound and orbital computed tomography.

The chain uses TRBV19 and TRBJ2-7; TRBD2 matches 14 bases. This clonotype originated in a man younger than 35 with Graves' ophthalmopathy. The sequencing sample was made of blood. The CDR3: CASSPRTSGRYEQYF. CDR3 bases: TGTGCCAGTTCACCTCGGACTAGCGGGAGGTACGAGCAGTACTTC. The full variable domain, completed using reference TRBV19 and TRBJ2-7, is DGGITQSPKYLFRKEGQNVTLSCEQNLNHDAMYWYRQDPGQGLRLIYYSQIVNDFQKGDIAEGYSVSREKKESFPLTVTSAQKNPTAFYLCASSPRTSGRYEQYFGPGTRLTVT.